The sequence of this TCR beta chain was determined in a study of blood T cells in healthy people across ages. This clonotype has ten or more counts. The V gene end was trimmed by 4 bases and the J gene end by 13 bases; junction bases not matched to a gene: 6. The CDR3 is 13 residues long. Primed by a sample-barcoded 5' primer and a J-beta primer mix, a second PCR proceeded for 7 to 11 cycles. TCRdb used MiXCR to reprocess the 5' RACE reads, holding one entry per CDR3 protein. The repertoire holds some 1.4 million distinct CDR3 sequences, with 40% to 50% as singletons. The chain combines TRBV12-3 or TRBV12-4 with TRBJ2-1; 11 nucleotides match TRBD2. The TCR sequence derives from a young woman in good health. What was sequenced was blood. The CDR3 region is CASSSNSGGAQFF. The CDR3 DNA sequence: TGTGCCAGCAGTTCAAATAGCGGGGGGGCCCAGTTCTTC.